The clone carrying this T cell receptor beta chain was seen ten or more times. Unique molecular identifiers were incorporated into the prepared TCRbeta library. MiXCR, run by TCRdb on the PCR reads, gives a single entry per CDR3 protein. In the table there are 200,000 to 250,000 distinct CDR3 sequences, roughly 9% of which are singletons. The V gene lost 3 bases and the J gene lost 8 bases, with 8 bases spanning the gap. CDR3 length equals 12 residues. The data were obtained in a study of T-cell reconstitution after alpha-beta-depleted transplantation in children. This sequence originates from a human donor who donated a stem cell graft to a child with acute lymphoblastic leukemia. The chain couples TRBV12-3 or TRBV12-4 to TRBJ2-1, with D tentatively TRBD2 (6 bases). Here the sequenced sample was PBMCs from the stem cell graft donor, taken from the stem cell graft. As DNA, the CDR3 is TGTGCCAGCAGTTTGGGGGGTGATGAGCAGTTCTTC. It yields the protein CASSLGGDEQFF.